These 28 T cell receptor beta chains were all obtained from the same sample, sequenced in a study of blood T cells in healthy people across ages. Using a J-beta primer mix together with a sample-barcoded 5' primer, a second PCR was run for roughly 6 to 11 cycles. TCRdb passed the 5' RACE reads through MiXCR, listing each CDR3 protein once. This table holds over 300,000 distinct CDR3 sequences, approximately 52% found once. Specimen: blood. The receptors were gathered from a man aged 60 to 69 in good health.

The chain employs TRBV19 and TRBJ2-7, with D possibly being TRBD1 (6 bases). Trimming removed 3 bases at V and 0 bases at J, with 12 bases between. Per germline, CDR1 LNHDA and CDR2 SQIVND (reference sequence). The CDR3 is 15 amino acids. The CDR3 DNA reads as TGTGCCAGTAGTATTTACAGGGTATCCTCCTACGAGCAGTACTTC. This encodes CASSIYRVSSYEQYF.

In its sample, this clonotype was seen a few times. The chain combines TRBV27 with TRBJ2-3; 7 positions match TRBD2. V lost 5 bases and J lost 11; bases outside the gene matches: 13. The germline V gene has CDR1 MNHEY and CDR2 SMNVEV (reference sequence). This CDR3 comprises 14 residues. This CDR3 reads CASSLQREFGGQYF. The CDR3 DNA follows: TGTGCCAGCAGTCTCCAGCGGGAATTCGGGGGGCAGTATTTT.

With respect to this clonotype: One junction end does not reproduce the germline sequence, and a read error may be involved. V is TRBV30 and J is TRBJ2-7; D is perhaps TRBD1 (8 bases). Germline CDR1 and CDR2: GTSNPN and SVGIG (reference sequence). The CDR3 is 13 amino acids. The CDR3 region has the DNA TGCGCCTTCAACCCTACAGGGGGGGGCGAGCAGTACTTC. Translation gives CAFNPTGGGEQYF.

Points on this clonotype: Mismatch with germline at one junction end may stem from a read error. V gene TRBV7-2 combines with J gene TRBJ2-5, with D possibly being TRBD2 (6 bases). This CDR3 is built from 14 residues. Germline V lookup: CDR1 SGHTA, CDR2 FQGNSA. CDR3 DNA sequence: TGTGCCAACAGCTTAACTAGCCCGCGAGAGACCCAGTACTTC. Its protein is CANSLTSPRETQYF. The full variable domain, with the rest looked up from reference TRBV7-2 and TRBJ2-5, is GAGVSQSPSNKVTEKGKDVELRCDPISGHTALYWYRQSLGQGLEFLIYFQGNSAPDKSGLPSDRFSAERTGGSVSTLTIQRTQQEDSAVYLCANSLTSPRETQYFGPGTRLLVL.

This sequence joins TRBV20-1 and TRBJ2-5; perhaps TRBD2 as D (6 bases). CDR3 length: 17 amino acids. Germline CDR1 DFQATT, CDR2 SNEGSKA (reference sequence). V lost 2 bases and J lost 4, with 23 bases in between. CDR3 residues: CSARPLLRGRPRETQYF. The CDR3, as DNA: TGCAGTGCTAGACCCCTCTTGCGGGGACGCCCTCGAGAGACCCAGTACTTC.

The V gene is TRBV6-6, the J gene TRBJ2-5; TRBD2 matches at 11 bases. The DNA end favors TRBJ2-7, so the J call may be wrong. The CDR3 runs to 15 residues. The V gene's germline CDR1 is MNHNY and CDR2 SVGAGI (reference sequence). The CDR3 region has the DNA TGTGCCAGCAGTTATCCCGGGACTAGCGGATACGAGCAGTACTTC. Translation gives CASSYPGTSGYEQYF.

The chain couples TRBV7-9 to TRBJ2-7; 10 bases fit TRBD1. The J call may be in error: the DNA end matches TRBJ2-4 better. Germline V gives CDR1 SEHNR, CDR2 FQNEAQ (reference sequence). The CDR3 runs to 15 residues. CDR3 sequence (DNA): TGTGCCAGCAGCTTAGCTAGGGACAGGGGTGACATTCAGTACTTC. Encoded protein: CASSLARDRGDIQYF.

J is TRBJ2-7 and V is TRBV7-9, with TRBD1 matching over 10 bases. Germline CDR1 is SEHNR and CDR2 is FQNEAQ (reference sequence). The CDR3 has 15 residues. With V trimmed by 5 bases and J by 5 bases, 9 bases remained unmatched. In DNA form, the CDR3 reads TGTGCCAGCAGCGACCATGGGACAGGGGTCCACGAGCAGTACTTC. Translating it yields CASSDHGTGVHEQYF.

This chain uses TRBV6-5 with TRBJ2-7, with D tentatively TRBD2 (5 bases). The CDR3 loop spans 17 amino acids. V was trimmed by 0 bases and J by 7 bases, leaving 22 bases between them. The germline gives CDR1 MNHEY, CDR2 SVGAGI. CDR3 nucleotides: TGTGCCAGCAGTTACTCCCCTCGACGGACCACAACTAGGGAGCAGTACTTC. Translating gives CASSYSPRRTTTREQYF.

The J gene is TRBJ2-7, the V gene TRBV12-5, with D unresolved. V was clipped by 4 bases and J by 2 bases, with 6 bases between them. This CDR3 has 12 residues. Germline CDR1 reads LGHNT; CDR2 reads FRNRAP. In DNA, the CDR3 is TGTGCTAGTGGTTCCGGTCCCTACGAGCAGTACTTC. It encodes CASGSGPYEQYF.

About this clonotype: Since a much larger clone is just one base distant, this may be a read error. The chain has TRBV7-3 and TRBJ1-1; D gene unclear. Per germline, CDR1 SGHTA and CDR2 FQGTGA. V was clipped by 5 bases and J by 1 base, with 8 bases between them. This CDR3 has 13 amino acids. CDR3 sequence (DNA): TGTGCCAGCAGCGGATGGCAGAACACTGAAGCTTTCTTT. Protein: CASSGWQNTEAFF. Complete variable domain (other parts from reference TRBV7-3 and TRBJ1-1): GAGVSQTPSNKVTEKGKYVELRCDPISGHTALYWYRQSLGQGPEFLIYFQGTGAADDSGLPNDRFFAVRPEGSVSTLKIQRTERGDSAVYLCASSGWQNTEAFFGQGTRLTVV.

This clonotype was observed a handful of times. The chain employs TRBV12-3 or TRBV12-4 and TRBJ2-1, with 12 bases that match TRBD2. Trimming removed 5 bases from V and 5 bases from J; junction bases left unmatched: 4. This CDR3 region has 15 residues. CDR3 nucleotide sequence: TGTGCCAGCAGTCGACTAGCGGGGGCGAACAATGAGCAGTTCTTC. This encodes CASSRLAGANNEQFF.

The CDR3 bases are TGTGCCAGCATGATGGGGAGGGAGACCCAGTACTTC. Amino acids: CASMMGRETQYF. V gene TRBV3-1 combines with J gene TRBJ2-5; maybe TRBD2 (6 bases). Trimming left V 7 bases short and J 5 bases short, with 11 bases between. CDR1 LGHDT and CDR2 YNNKEL come from the germline V gene (reference sequence). The CDR3 has 12 residues.

V is TRBV20-1 and J is TRBJ1-1, with a tentative D call TRBD1 (5 bases). This CDR3 region has 15 residues. In germline, CDR1 is DFQATT, CDR2 SNEGSKA (reference sequence). V shed 0 bases and J shed 3 bases, with 14 bases lying between them. The CDR3 DNA is TGCAGTGCTAGAGAGGCCGGAGGGGCTCACACTGAAGCTTTCTTT. This gives the protein CSAREAGGAHTEAFF.

The chain couples TRBV6-1 to TRBJ2-4; a weak D match, TRBD1 (6 bases). Germline lookup yields CDR1 MNHNS and CDR2 SASEGT. This CDR3 has 16 amino acids. V dropped 3 bases and J dropped 1 base, with 13 bases sitting between them. CDR3 amino acids: CASSEEIQGAKNIQYF. The CDR3 coding sequence is TGTGCCAGCAGTGAGGAAATACAGGGTGCCAAAAACATTCAGTACTTC.

This rearrangement joins TRBV4-3 to TRBJ1-2; D remains ambiguous. V dropped 11 bases and J dropped 2 bases, with 18 bases sitting between them. Germline CDR1 is LGHNA and CDR2 is YSLEER. The CDR3 is made up of 14 amino acids. The CDR3 loop reads CACTPQPGNYGYTF. CDR3 nucleotide sequence: TGCGCCTGCACGCCGCAGCCGGGGAACTATGGCTACACCTTC.

The V call is TRBV20-1, the J call TRBJ2-7; 9 positions match TRBD1. The CDR3 totals 15 residues. Trimming cost V 3 bases and J 3 bases; bases outside gene matches: 9. Germline V gene sequence: CDR1 DFQATT, CDR2 SNEGSKA (reference sequence). The CDR3 sequence: CSASHPGTGFYEQYF. The CDR3 bases are TGCAGTGCTAGCCATCCCGGGACAGGGTTCTACGAGCAGTACTTC.

The table lists this clonotype with a count of one. The V call is TRBV4-3, the J call TRBJ1-1; D unclear. The V gene's germline CDR1 is LGHNA and CDR2 YSLEER. The CDR3 runs to 15 residues. Trimming stripped 0 bases from V and 5 bases from J, with 13 bases between. Here the CDR3 DNA reads TGCGCCAGCAGCCAAGATGCGCCCCCTGGGACTGAAGCTTTCTTT. This gives the protein CASSQDAPPGTEAFF.

This clonotype has a count of ten or more. The genes are TRBV7-2 and TRBJ1-2, with unresolved D. The V end was cut by 5 bases, the J end by 5 bases, with 12 bases between. The length of the CDR3 is 13 residues. Per the germline V gene, CDR1 is SGHTA and CDR2 is FQGNSA. CDR3 residues: CASSHANTYGYTF. CDR3 DNA sequence: TGTGCCAGCAGCCACGCCAACACTTATGGCTACACCTTC.

The V and J genes are TRBV24-1 and TRBJ2-7; the match to TRBD2 covers 11 bases. Germline V gene lookup returns CDR1 KGHDR and CDR2 SFDVKD. V lost 4 bases, J lost 4 bases, and 17 bases stayed unmatched. The length of the CDR3 is 19 residues. The CDR3 spells CATSDGLAGPKPSFYEQYF. The CDR3 nucleotides are TGTGCCACCAGTGACGGACTAGCGGGCCCCAAACCGTCGTTTTACGAGCAGTACTTC.

V and J are TRBV4-2 and TRBJ2-1; 8 bases are shared with TRBD2. CDR1 and CDR2 from the germline V gene are LGHNA and YNFKEQ. This CDR3 is 16 amino acids long. Losses at the gene ends were 4 bases for V and 5 bases for J; bases not matched to a gene: 10. DNA for the CDR3: TGTGCCAGCAGCCCGGGTTTTGAGCGGGAGAACAATGAGCAGTTCTTC. It encodes CASSPGFERENNEQFF.

Only a few counts were recorded for this clonotype. V is TRBV6-6 and J is TRBJ1-5; D ambiguous. The CDR3 length is 11 residues. With 5 bases removed from V and 3 bases from J, the gap between germline ends came to 2 bases. Germline CDR1 is MNHNY and CDR2 is SVGAGI (reference sequence). In DNA, the CDR3 is TGTGCCAGCAGTCCCAATCAGCCCCAGCATTTT. Its protein product is CASSPNQPQHF.

The chain is built from TRBV20-1 and TRBJ2-7; either TRBD1 or TRBD2 may supply D (5 bases each). CDR1 and CDR2 (germline): DFQATT, SNEGSKA (reference sequence). The V gene lost 3 bases and the J gene lost 6 bases, with 9 bases spanning the gap. CDR3 length equals 11 residues. CDR3 in amino acids: CSARMGTEQYF. The CDR3 DNA reads TGCAGTGCTAGGATGGGGACCGAGCAGTACTTC.

As concerns this clonotype: A much larger clone differs from this one at a single base, so this may be a read error. This chain uses TRBV14 with TRBJ1-5; D uncertain. V was pared by 5 bases and J by 10 bases, with 15 bases between. Germline V CDR1 and CDR2: SGHDN, FVKESK. CDR3 size: 13 residues. The CDR3 loop is CASSSGRLGPQHF. Written as DNA, the CDR3 is TGTGCCAGCAGCTCGGGCAGATTAGGTCCCCAGCATTTT.

As to this clonotype: The junction differs from germline at one of its ends, possibly a read error. The chain recombines TRBV29-1 with TRBJ2-1; 9 bases match TRBD2. CDR1 and CDR2 from the germline V gene are SQVTM and ANQGSEA. This CDR3 has 16 amino acids. CDR3 sequence: CSVDHLSGSSYNEQFF. The CDR3 region has the DNA TGCAGCGTTGATCACCTTAGCGGGAGCTCCTACAATGAGCAGTTCTTT.

The chain combines TRBV12-3 or TRBV12-4 with TRBJ2-3; TRBD2 aligns across 7 bases. The CDR3 runs to 14 residues. With V trimmed by 5 bases and J by 1 base, 3 bases remained unmatched. The CDR3 loop reads CASSISGGTDTQYF. CDR3 DNA sequence: TGTGCCAGCAGTATAAGCGGGGGCACAGATACGCAGTATTTT.

This clonotype was counted between two and nine times. The chain uses TRBV7-2 and TRBJ1-2, with 8 bases lining up with TRBD1. Germline V gives CDR1 SGHTA, CDR2 FQGNSA. Trimming took 5 bases from V and 4 from J; bases not matched to a gene: 6. The CDR3 totals 14 residues. In DNA, the CDR3 is TGTGCCAGCAGCCGACGGACAGGGCGCTATGGCTACACCTTC. Protein product: CASSRRTGRYGYTF.

This chain joins TRBV9 and TRBJ2-3; D gene unclear. Trimming left V 0 bases short and J 1 base short, with 9 bases between. The germline CDR1 and CDR2 sequences are SGDLS and YYNGEE. This CDR3 is 15 amino acids long. The CDR3 here is CASSVVPSGTDTQYF. DNA for the CDR3: TGTGCCAGCAGCGTAGTCCCCAGTGGCACAGATACGCAGTATTTT.